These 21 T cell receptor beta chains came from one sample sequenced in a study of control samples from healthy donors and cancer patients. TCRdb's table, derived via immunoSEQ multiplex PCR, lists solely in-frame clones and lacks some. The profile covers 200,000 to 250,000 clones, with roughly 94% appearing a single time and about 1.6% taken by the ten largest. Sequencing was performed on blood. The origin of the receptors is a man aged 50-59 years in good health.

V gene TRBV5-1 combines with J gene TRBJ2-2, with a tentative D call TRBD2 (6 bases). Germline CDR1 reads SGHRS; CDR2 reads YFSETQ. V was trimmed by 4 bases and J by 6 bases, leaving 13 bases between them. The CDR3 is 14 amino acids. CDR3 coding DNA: TGCGCCAGCAGCGTGACTAGTCGGGCCGGGGAGCTGTTTTTT. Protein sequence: CASSVTSRAGELFF.

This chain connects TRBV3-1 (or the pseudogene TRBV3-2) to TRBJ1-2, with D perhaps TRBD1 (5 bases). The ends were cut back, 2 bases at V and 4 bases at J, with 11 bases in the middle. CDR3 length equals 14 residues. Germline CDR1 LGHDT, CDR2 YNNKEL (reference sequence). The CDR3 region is CASSQYVGPYGYTF. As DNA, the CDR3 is TGTGCCAGCAGCCAATATGTGGGGCCCTATGGCTACACCTTC.

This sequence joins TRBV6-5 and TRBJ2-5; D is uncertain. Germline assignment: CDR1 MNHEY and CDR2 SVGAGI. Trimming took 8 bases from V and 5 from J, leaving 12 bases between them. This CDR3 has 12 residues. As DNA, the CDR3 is TGTGCCAGCGCCCTCTCACGGGAGACCCAGTACTTC. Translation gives CASALSRETQYF.

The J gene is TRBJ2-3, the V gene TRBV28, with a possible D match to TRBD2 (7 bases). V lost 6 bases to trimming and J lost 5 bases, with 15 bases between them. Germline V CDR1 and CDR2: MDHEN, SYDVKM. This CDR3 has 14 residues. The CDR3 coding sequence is TGTGCCAGCAGGACAGGTCTAGCGGAAGATACGCAGTATTTT. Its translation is CASRTGLAEDTQYF. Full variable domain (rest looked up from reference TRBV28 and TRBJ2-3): DVKVTQSSRYLVKRTGEKVFLECVQDMDHENMFWYRQDPGLGLRLIYFSYDVKMKEKGDIPEGYSVSREKKERFSLILESASTNQTSMYLCASRTGLAEDTQYFGPGTRLTVL.

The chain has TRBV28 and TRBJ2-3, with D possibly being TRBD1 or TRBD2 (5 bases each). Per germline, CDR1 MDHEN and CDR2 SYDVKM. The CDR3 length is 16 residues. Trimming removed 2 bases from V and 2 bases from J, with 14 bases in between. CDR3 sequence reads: CASSLDLGGYTDTQYF. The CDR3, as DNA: TGTGCCAGCAGTTTAGACCTTGGGGGATACACAGATACGCAGTATTTT.

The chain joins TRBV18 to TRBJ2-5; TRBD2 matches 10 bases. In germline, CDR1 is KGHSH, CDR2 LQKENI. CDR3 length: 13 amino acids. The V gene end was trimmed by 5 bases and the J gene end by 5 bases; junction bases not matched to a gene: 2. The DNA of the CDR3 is TGTGCCAGCTCATCGACTAGCGGGGAGACCCAGTACTTC. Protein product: CASSSTSGETQYF.

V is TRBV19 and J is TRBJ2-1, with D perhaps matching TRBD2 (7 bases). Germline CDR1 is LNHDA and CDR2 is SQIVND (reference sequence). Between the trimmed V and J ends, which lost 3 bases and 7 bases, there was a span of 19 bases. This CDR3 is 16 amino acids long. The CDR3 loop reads CASSIGGHTPVNEQFF. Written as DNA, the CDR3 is TGTGCCAGTAGTATCGGGGGGCATACCCCGGTAAATGAGCAGTTCTTC.

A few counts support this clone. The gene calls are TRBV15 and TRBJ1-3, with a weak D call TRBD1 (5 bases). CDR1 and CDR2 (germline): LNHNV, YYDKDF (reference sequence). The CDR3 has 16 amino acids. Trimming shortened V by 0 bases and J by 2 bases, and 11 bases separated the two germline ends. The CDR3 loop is CATSREDGTPGNTIYF. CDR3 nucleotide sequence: TGTGCCACCAGCAGAGAGGACGGGACTCCTGGAAACACCATATATTTT.

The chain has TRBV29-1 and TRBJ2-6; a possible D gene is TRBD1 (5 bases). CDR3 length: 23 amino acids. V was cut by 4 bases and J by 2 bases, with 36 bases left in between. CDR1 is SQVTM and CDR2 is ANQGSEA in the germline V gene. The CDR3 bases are TGCAGCGTTGTTTTACTTAGAAATCTCGTAGGGCAGGGTGTAAAGGCTGGGGCCAACGTCCTGACTTTC. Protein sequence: CSVVLLRNLVGQGVKAGANVLTF.

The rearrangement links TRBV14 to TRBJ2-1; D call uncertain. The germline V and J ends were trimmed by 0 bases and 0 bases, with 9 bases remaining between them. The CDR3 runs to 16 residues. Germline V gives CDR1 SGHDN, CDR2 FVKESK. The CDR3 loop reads CASSQDTGTSYNEQFF. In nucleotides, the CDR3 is TGTGCCAGCAGCCAAGACACTGGAACCTCCTACAATGAGCAGTTCTTC.

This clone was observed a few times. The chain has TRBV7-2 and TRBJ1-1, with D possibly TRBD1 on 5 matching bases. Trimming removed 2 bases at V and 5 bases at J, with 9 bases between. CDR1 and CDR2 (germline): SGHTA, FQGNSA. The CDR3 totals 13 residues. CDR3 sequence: CASSLTGRTEAFF. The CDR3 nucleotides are TGTGCCAGCAGCTTAACAGGAAGGACTGAAGCTTTCTTT.

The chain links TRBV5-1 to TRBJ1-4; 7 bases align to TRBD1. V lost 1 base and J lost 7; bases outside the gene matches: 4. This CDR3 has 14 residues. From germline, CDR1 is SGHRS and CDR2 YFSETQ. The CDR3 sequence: CASSLQGGGEKLFF. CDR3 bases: TGCGCCAGCAGCTTGCAAGGGGGCGGTGAAAAACTGTTTTTT.

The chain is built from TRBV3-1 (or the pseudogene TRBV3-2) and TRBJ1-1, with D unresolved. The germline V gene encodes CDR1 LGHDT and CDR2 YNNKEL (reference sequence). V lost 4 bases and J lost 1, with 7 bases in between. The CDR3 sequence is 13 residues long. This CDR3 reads CASSLGRNTEAFF. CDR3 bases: TGTGCCAGCAGCCTGGGGAGGAACACTGAAGCTTTCTTT.

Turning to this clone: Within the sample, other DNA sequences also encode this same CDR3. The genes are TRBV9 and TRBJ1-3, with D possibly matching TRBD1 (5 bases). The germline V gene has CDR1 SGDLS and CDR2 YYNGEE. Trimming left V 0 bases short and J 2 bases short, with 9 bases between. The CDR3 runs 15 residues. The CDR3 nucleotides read TGTGCCAGCAGCGTAGGGCAGGGCGCTGGAAACACCATATATTTT. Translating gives CASSVGQGAGNTIYF.

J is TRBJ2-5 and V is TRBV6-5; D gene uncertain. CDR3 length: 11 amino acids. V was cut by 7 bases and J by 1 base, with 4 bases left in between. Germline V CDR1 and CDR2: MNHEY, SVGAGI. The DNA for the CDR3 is TGTGCCAGCACTAGCCAAGAGACCCAGTACTTC. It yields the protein CASTSQETQYF.

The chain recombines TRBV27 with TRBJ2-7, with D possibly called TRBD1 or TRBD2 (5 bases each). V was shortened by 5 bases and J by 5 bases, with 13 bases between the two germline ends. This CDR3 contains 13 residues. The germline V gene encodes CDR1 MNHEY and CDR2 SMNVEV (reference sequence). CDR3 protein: CASSIEGNHEQYF. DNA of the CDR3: TGTGCCAGCAGTATCGAGGGGAACCACGAGCAGTACTTC.

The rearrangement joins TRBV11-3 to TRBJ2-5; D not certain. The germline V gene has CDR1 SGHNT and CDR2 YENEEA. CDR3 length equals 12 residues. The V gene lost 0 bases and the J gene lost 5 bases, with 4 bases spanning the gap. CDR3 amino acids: CASSLEGETQYF. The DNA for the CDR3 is TGTGCCAGCAGCTTAGAAGGGGAGACCCAGTACTTC.

The CDR3 DNA follows: TGTGCCAGCAGTTCAGGACGGGTCTCTGGAAACACCATATATTTT. Its protein is CASSSGRVSGNTIYF. The chain recombines TRBV28 with TRBJ1-3; D remains ambiguous. Germline V lookup: CDR1 MDHEN, CDR2 SYDVKM. The length of the CDR3 is 15 residues. The V gene lost 4 bases and the J gene lost 0 bases, with 10 bases spanning the gap.

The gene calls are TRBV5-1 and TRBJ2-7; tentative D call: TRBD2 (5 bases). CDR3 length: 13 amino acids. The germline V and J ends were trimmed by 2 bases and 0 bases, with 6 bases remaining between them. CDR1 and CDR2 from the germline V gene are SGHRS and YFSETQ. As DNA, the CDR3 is TGCGCCAGCAGCTTAGGGAGCTCCTACGAGCAGTACTTC. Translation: CASSLGSSYEQYF.

The CDR3 spells CASSRGTANEKLFF. DNA of the CDR3: TGTGCCAGCAGCCGCGGGACTGCCAATGAAAAACTGTTTTTT. The rearrangement links TRBV13 to TRBJ1-4; possibly TRBD1 for D (5 bases). The CDR3 has 14 residues. Looked up from germline, CDR1 is PRHDT and CDR2 is FYEKMQ (reference sequence). V lost 5 bases, J lost 5 bases, and 12 bases lay in between.

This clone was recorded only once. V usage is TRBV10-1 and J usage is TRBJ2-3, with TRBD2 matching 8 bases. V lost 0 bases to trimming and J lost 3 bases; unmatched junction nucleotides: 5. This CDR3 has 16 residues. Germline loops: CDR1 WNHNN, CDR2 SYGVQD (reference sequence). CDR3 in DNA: TGCGCCAGCAGTGAGTCGGGGACGGGGGGGACAGATACGCAGTATTTT. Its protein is CASSESGTGGTDTQYF.